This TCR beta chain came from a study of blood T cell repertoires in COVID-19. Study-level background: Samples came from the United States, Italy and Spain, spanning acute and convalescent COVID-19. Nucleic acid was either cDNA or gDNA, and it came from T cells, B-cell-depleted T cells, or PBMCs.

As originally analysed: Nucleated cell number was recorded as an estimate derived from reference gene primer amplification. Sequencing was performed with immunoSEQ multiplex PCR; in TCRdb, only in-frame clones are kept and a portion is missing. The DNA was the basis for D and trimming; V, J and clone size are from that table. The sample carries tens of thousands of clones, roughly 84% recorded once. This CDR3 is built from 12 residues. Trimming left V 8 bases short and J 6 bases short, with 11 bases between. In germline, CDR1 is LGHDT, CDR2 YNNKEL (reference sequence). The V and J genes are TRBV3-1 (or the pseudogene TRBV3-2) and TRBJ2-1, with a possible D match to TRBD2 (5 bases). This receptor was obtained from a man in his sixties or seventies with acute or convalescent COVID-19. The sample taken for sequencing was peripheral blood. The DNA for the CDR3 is TGTGCCAGCTGCCCGGCGGGCAATGAGCAGTTCTTC. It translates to CASCPAGNEQFF.